What follows are 28 T cell receptor beta chains derived from one specimen sequenced in a study of blood T cell repertoires in COVID-19. The assay was immunoSEQ multiplex PCR, and TCRdb's table has in-frame clones only and misses some. This sample has approximately 20,000 clones; around 86% occur once, and the top ten carry less than 5%. Sequencing was done on a sample of peripheral blood. The receptors come from a man aged 50 to 59 with active COVID-19.

This clone was found once. J is TRBJ2-5 and V is TRBV3-1 (or the pseudogene TRBV3-2); D uncertain. This CDR3 has 14 residues. The ends were cut back, 0 bases at V and 2 bases at J, with 7 bases in the middle. Germline V gene data show CDR1 as LGHDT and CDR2 as YNNKEL (reference sequence). The CDR3 DNA reads TGTGCCAGCAGCCAAGACCAGCGTCAAGAGACCCAGTACTTC. Translating it yields CASSQDQRQETQYF.

The chain is built from TRBV5-6 and TRBJ2-3; a possible D gene is TRBD1 (6 bases). Germline CDR1 is SGHDT and CDR2 is YYEEEE. CDR3 length: 14 amino acids. Between the trimmed V and J ends, which lost 4 bases and 2 bases, there was a span of 11 bases. As DNA, the CDR3 is TGTGCCAGCAGCAGAGGGGGAGTCACAGATACGCAGTATTTT. Its translation is CASSRGGVTDTQYF.

The chain joins TRBV3-1 (or the pseudogene TRBV3-2) to TRBJ2-2; possibly TRBD2 for D (7 bases). V lost 0 bases and J lost 4, with 9 bases in between. Germline assignment: CDR1 LGHDT and CDR2 YNNKEL (reference sequence). The CDR3 is 15 residues long. CDR3 in amino acids: CASSQEGGATGELFF. CDR3 nucleotides: TGTGCCAGCAGCCAAGAGGGGGGGGCCACCGGGGAGCTGTTTTTT.

The V call is TRBV6-4, the J call TRBJ2-4; 11 positions agree with TRBD2. V shed 2 bases and J 1 base; nucleotides not matched to a gene: 10. Germline V lookup: CDR1 MRHNA, CDR2 SNTAGT. The CDR3 loop spans 19 amino acids. Written as DNA, the CDR3 is TGTGCCAGCAGTGACCCCCGGCTAGCGGGGGGCGTCGCCAAAAACATTCAGTACTTC. Encoded protein: CASSDPRLAGGVAKNIQYF.

The rearrangement joins TRBV19 to TRBJ2-7, with D possibly matching TRBD1 (6 bases). V lost 10 bases to trimming and J lost 0 bases, with 19 bases between them. The CDR3 has 15 residues. Germline CDR1 LNHDA, CDR2 SQIVND (reference sequence). CDR3 sequence (DNA): TGTGCCACCAGCCCCCGGGACACATTCTCCTACGAGCAGTACTTC. Translation: CATSPRDTFSYEQYF.

The CDR3 sequence is CASSGSYRGLVYGYTF. The CDR3, as DNA: TGCGCCAGCAGCGGAAGCTACAGGGGGCTGGTCTATGGCTACACCTTC. The chain recombines TRBV5-1 with TRBJ1-2; TRBD1 agrees at 9 bases. J was trimmed by 4 bases and V by 4 bases; bases with no gene match: 11. Looked up from germline, CDR1 is SGHRS and CDR2 is YFSETQ. The CDR3 consists of 16 residues.

This sequence joins TRBV27 and TRBJ1-1; D gene uncertain. Looked up from germline, CDR1 is MNHEY and CDR2 is SMNVEV (reference sequence). Trimming cost V 3 bases and J 3 bases, with 8 bases left between them. The CDR3 extends over 13 amino acids. Written as DNA, the CDR3 is TGTGCCAGCAGTTTTACGCGTTACACTGAAGCTTTCTTT. This translates into CASSFTRYTEAFF.

The chain joins TRBV5-4 to TRBJ2-4, with unresolved D. CDR1 is SGHNT, CDR2 YYREEE, per germline (reference sequence). There are 16 residues in the CDR3. V was pared by 4 bases and J by 1 base, with 15 bases between. The CDR3 here is CASSPDTVEAKNIQYF. CDR3 bases: TGTGCCAGCAGCCCAGATACCGTGGAGGCCAAAAACATTCAGTACTTC.

The chain carries TRBV5-1 and TRBJ2-7; possibly TRBD2 for D (5 bases). The germline gives CDR1 SGHRS, CDR2 YFSETQ. V was pared by 0 bases and J by 0 bases, with 10 bases between. This CDR3 has 15 residues. In nucleotides, the CDR3 is TGCGCCAGCAGCTTGGTTGCGGGCCCCTCCTACGAGCAGTACTTC. It codes for CASSLVAGPSYEQYF.

V and J are TRBV18 and TRBJ1-2; tentatively, D is TRBD1 (5 bases). With 3 bases removed from V and 5 bases from J, the gap between germline ends came to 16 bases. Germline CDR1 reads KGHSH; CDR2 reads LQKENI. The CDR3 runs 15 residues. CDR3 sequence reads: CASSPLPEQVYGYTF. As DNA, the CDR3 is TGTGCCAGCTCACCCCTCCCCGAACAGGTATATGGCTACACCTTC.

The V call is TRBV4-1, the J call TRBJ1-1; D gene uncertain. Trimming took off 0 bases at V and 2 bases at J, with 13 bases between the two ends. Looked up from germline, CDR1 is MGHRA and CDR2 is YSYEKL. The CDR3 is made up of 16 amino acids. CDR3 sequence reads: CASSQDFWERNTEAFF. CDR3 bases: TGCGCCAGCAGCCAAGATTTTTGGGAGAGAAACACTGAAGCTTTCTTT.

The V call is TRBV7-2, the J call TRBJ1-1, with D perhaps TRBD1 (6 bases). This CDR3 is built from 15 residues. V gave up 5 bases and J gave up 5 bases, with 18 bases separating them. Germline assignment: CDR1 SGHTA and CDR2 FQGNSA. The CDR3 nucleotides read TGTGCCAGCAGCCTTACCACCAATACAGGGACTGAAGCTTTCTTT. As protein: CASSLTTNTGTEAFF.

In its sample, this clone was seen once. V is TRBV29-1 and J is TRBJ2-1, with TRBD1 identical over 7 bases. The CDR3 sequence is 12 residues long. Germline CDR1 is SQVTM and CDR2 is ANQGSEA. The junction had 8 bases not matched to a gene; V was cut back by 6 bases and J by 9 bases. As DNA, the CDR3 is TGCAGCGTGGAACTTGGGACAGCTGAGCAGTTCTTC. This encodes CSVELGTAEQFF.

This chain's CDR3 is CASSVPGQAPYNEQFF. In DNA, the CDR3 is TGCGCCAGCAGTGTACCGGGACAGGCGCCATACAATGAGCAGTTCTTC. This rearrangement joins TRBV10-1 to TRBJ2-1; 8 bases match TRBD1. J gave up 4 bases and V 4 bases, and 9 bases lay outside the gene matches. This CDR3 has 16 residues. Germline V CDR1 and CDR2: WNHNN, SYGVQD (reference sequence).

As DNA, the CDR3 is TGTGCCACCAGCAGACACATTTTGGGACAGAGGAACACTGAAGCTTTCTTT. This codes for CATSRHILGQRNTEAFF. The genes are TRBV15 and TRBJ1-1; 7 bases agree with TRBD1. Germline CDR1 and CDR2: LNHNV and YYDKDF (reference sequence). V gave up 2 bases and J gave up 1 base; unmatched junction bases: 10. The CDR3 loop spans 17 amino acids.

The chain couples TRBV9 to TRBJ1-6, with D perhaps matching TRBD1 (6 bases). This CDR3 comprises 15 residues. Germline values: CDR1 SGDLS, CDR2 YYNGEE. The V gene lost 2 bases and the J gene lost 8 bases, with 14 bases spanning the gap. The DNA of the CDR3 is TGTGCCAGCAGCGTTTCAGGACAGCCGCATTCACCCCTCCACTTT. It codes for CASSVSGQPHSPLHF.

The chain links TRBV5-4 to TRBJ2-5; D gene unclear. CDR1 SGHNT and CDR2 YYREEE come from the germline V gene (reference sequence). CDR3 length: 14 amino acids. V was trimmed by 2 bases and J by 2 bases, leaving 10 bases between them. In DNA form, the CDR3 reads TGTGCCAGCAGCTTTCGCGGAGTTCAAGAGACCCAGTACTTC. It is translated as CASSFRGVQETQYF.

This clone was recorded only once. The V call is TRBV2, the J call TRBJ2-1; no clear D gene. With 6 bases removed from V and 3 bases from J, the gap between germline ends came to 15 bases. Germline CDR1 reads SNHLY; CDR2 reads FYNNEI. This CDR3 has 15 residues. The CDR3 coding sequence is TGTGCCAGCAGCACCCCCGAACGTAGCTACAATGAGCAGTTCTTC. Translating gives CASSTPERSYNEQFF.

In this sample, this clone turned up once. This chain uses TRBV30 with TRBJ1-3, with 9 bases identical to TRBD1. V trimming: 3 bases; J trimming: 4 bases; junction bases outside the gene matches: 4. This CDR3 comprises 14 residues. CDR1 is GTSNPN and CDR2 is SVGIG in the germline V gene (reference sequence). CDR3 nucleotides: TGTGCCTGGAGGACAGGGGGTTTAGGAAACACCATATATTTT. It translates to CAWRTGGLGNTIYF.

This rearrangement joins TRBV24-1 to TRBJ1-4; 7 bases align to TRBD1. CDR1 and CDR2 from the germline V gene are KGHDR and SFDVKD. The CDR3 extends over 14 amino acids. The trim removed 8 bases at V and 8 bases at J, leaving 10 bases unmatched. The CDR3 loop reads CATITKQGTEKLFF. CDR3 in DNA: TGTGCCACCATTACAAAACAGGGGACCGAAAAACTGTTTTTT.

The genes are TRBV7-3 and TRBJ2-7; 8 nucleotides line up with TRBD1. This CDR3 is built from 15 residues. J lost 3 bases, V lost 4 bases, and 8 bases had no gene match. Germline V gene sequence: CDR1 SGHTA, CDR2 FQGTGA. The CDR3 DNA is TGTGCCAGCAGCTCCGGACAGGGTGGTCGCTACGAGCAGTACTTC. Translation: CASSSGQGGRYEQYF.

V is TRBV19 and J is TRBJ1-1; tentatively, D is TRBD1 (5 bases). The CDR3 runs to 14 residues. Between the trimmed V and J ends, which lost 7 bases and 1 base, there was a span of 13 bases. Germline V gene lookup returns CDR1 LNHDA and CDR2 SQIVND (reference sequence). The CDR3 sequence is CASMGPDRNTEAFF. The CDR3 DNA reads TGTGCCAGTATGGGCCCTGACAGGAACACTGAAGCTTTCTTT.

J is TRBJ2-5 and V is TRBV9; the match to TRBD2 covers 7 bases. CDR3 size: 12 residues. The germline V gene encodes CDR1 SGDLS and CDR2 YYNGEE. The CDR3 region is CLGGGGGETQYF. As DNA, the CDR3 is TGTCTTGGCGGGGGAGGAGGAGAGACCCAGTACTTC.

The rearrangement uses TRBV2 and TRBJ1-4, with TRBD1 as a possible D gene (6 bases). The CDR3 has 16 amino acids. Germline V gene sequence: CDR1 SNHLY, CDR2 FYNNEI. Deletions cut 6 bases from V and 4 bases from J, with 18 bases between. The CDR3 reads CASRRTAGIFNEKLFF. The DNA for the CDR3 is TGTGCCAGCAGGAGGACAGCCGGGATATTTAATGAAAAACTGTTTTTT.

The chain has TRBV30 and TRBJ2-5; TRBD2 agrees at 7 bases. This CDR3 has 13 amino acids. Trimming took 0 bases from V and 5 from J; bases not matched to a gene: 3. Germline V gene sequence: CDR1 GTSNPN, CDR2 SVGIG (reference sequence). In DNA, the CDR3 is TGTGCCTGGAGTGTACCCGGGGGGGAGACCCAGTACTTC. It translates to CAWSVPGGETQYF.

The chain has TRBV7-8 and TRBJ1-5; weak D call: TRBD1 (5 bases). Trimming took off 0 bases at V and 2 bases at J, with 23 bases between the two ends. This CDR3 has 20 amino acids. Germline V gives CDR1 SGHVS, CDR2 FQNEAQ. This CDR3 is CASSLARGGLAKVGNQPQHF. CDR3 bases: TGTGCCAGCAGCTTAGCCCGGGGCGGACTAGCGAAAGTGGGCAATCAGCCCCAGCATTTT.

The DNA for the CDR3 is TGTGCCAGCAGCGGGGACAGTCATGAAAAACTGTTTTTT. It encodes CASSGDSHEKLFF. This chain connects TRBV7-9 to TRBJ1-4; 7 bases map to TRBD1. The CDR3 consists of 13 residues. Germline V gene lookup returns CDR1 SEHNR and CDR2 FQNEAQ (reference sequence). J was trimmed by 6 bases and V by 5 bases; bases with no gene match: 3.

The chain links TRBV18 to TRBJ2-6, with no clear D. V gave up 3 bases and J gave up 1 base, with 7 bases separating them. CDR3 length: 15 residues. The germline V gene has CDR1 KGHSH and CDR2 LQKENI. The CDR3 DNA reads TGTGCCAGCTCACCCGACACTTCTGGGGCCAACGTCCTGACTTTC. Encoded protein: CASSPDTSGANVLTF.